This note documents a single T cell receptor (beta chain) sequence. Its antigen is as yet unknown. The sample belongs to a study of CD4+ T cells in melanoma. CDR3 length: 13 amino acids. Germline V gene lookup returns CDR1 SQVTM and CDR2 ANQGSEA. The V end lost 4 bases, the J end lost 2 bases, and 12 bases lay between the germline ends. The repertoire was sequenced with immunoSEQ multiplex PCR; TCRdb's copy has only in-frame clones and lacks some. Among about 140,000 clones, approximately 91% were seen once, and the ten largest hold over 1.5%. General study points: In melanoma, neoantigen-specific CD4+ T cells reportedly differed in differentiation state. CD8+ T cell, macrophage and B cell function reportedly correlated with neoantigen-specific CD4+ T cells.

This TCR was recovered from a human donor with melanoma. This chain links TRBV29-1 with TRBJ2-7; possible D gene TRBD1, 5 bases. CDR3 in DNA: TGCAGCGTTGCAGGCCAGGGTCCCTACGAGCAGTACTTC. Protein product: CSVAGQGPYEQYF.